This entry concerns a single T cell receptor beta chain. The germline gives CDR1 MNHEY, CDR2 SVGEGT. With 6 bases clipped from V and 7 bases from J, the junction kept 7 bases outside the gene matches. The CDR3 loop spans 14 amino acids. This sample is drawn from a study of blood T cell repertoires in COVID-19. Whole-study context: There were acute and convalescent COVID-19 samples, and they came from the United States, Italy and Spain. PBMCs, B-cell-depleted T cells, or T cells provided the cDNA or gDNA that made up the material.

This table comes from immunoSEQ multiplex PCR, and its TCRdb copy is limited to in-frame clones, with some not included. The sample carries some 190,000 clones, about 75% recorded once. The source of this sequence is a woman aged 45-65 years with active or convalescent COVID-19. The sequenced material came from peripheral blood. The rearrangement uses TRBV6-2 or TRBV6-3 and TRBJ1-5, with TRBD1 matching over 9 bases. This chain's CDR3 is CASSPTGGGQPQHF. The CDR3 region has the DNA TGTGCCAGCAGCCCCACAGGGGGCGGACAGCCCCAGCATTTT.